Sequencing of this T cell receptor beta chain was carried out in a study of T cells in tuberculosis. General study points: Low-affinity CD1B-GMM tetramer-binding T cells may have been missed.

Thawed, overnight-rested PBMC were stained with GMM-loaded CD1B tetramer, viability dye and anti-CD3, then sorted. CD1B tetramers were loaded with Rhodococcus equi-derived C32 glucose monomycolate. Method: immunoSEQ multiplex PCR; TCRdb's copy keeps in-frame clones and lacks some. Of 80,000 to 90,000 clones in the sample, roughly 93% are singletons; the top ten hold approximately 2%. The CDR3 has 14 residues. V was shortened by 1 base and J by 8 bases, with 11 bases between the two germline ends. Germline V CDR1 and CDR2: MNHEY, SMNVEV (reference sequence). Sample: CD1b-GMM tetramer-negative cells sorted from PBMCs. The chain recombines TRBV27 with TRBJ1-4; TRBD1 is a possible D gene (5 bases). The TCR originated in an adult woman with latent tuberculosis. The CDR3 loop reads CASSLLGTGEKLFF. The CDR3 DNA is TGTGCCAGCAGTTTATTGGGTACAGGCGAAAAACTGTTTTTT.